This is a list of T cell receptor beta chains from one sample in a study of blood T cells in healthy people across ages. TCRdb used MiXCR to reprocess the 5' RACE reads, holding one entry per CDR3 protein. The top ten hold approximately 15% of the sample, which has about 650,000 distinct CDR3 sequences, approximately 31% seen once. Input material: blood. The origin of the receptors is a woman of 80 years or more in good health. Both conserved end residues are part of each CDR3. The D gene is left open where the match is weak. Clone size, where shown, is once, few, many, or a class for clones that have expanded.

CDR3aa: CASSLTSGGAVAKNIQYF
CDR3nt: TGTGCCAGCAGTTTAACTAGCGGGGGGGCCGTAGCCAAAAACATTCAGTACTTC
j_gene: TRBJ2-4
v_gene: TRBV12-3/TRBV12-4
d_gene: TRBD2
abundance: many

CDR3aa: CAWSTSEYSNQPQHF
CDR3nt: TGTGCCTGGAGTACCTCGGAGTATAGCAATCAGCCCCAGCATTTT
j_gene: TRBJ1-5
v_gene: TRBV30
d_gene: -
abundance: -

CDR3aa: CSARAASTQTQYF
CDR3nt: TGCAGTGCTAGAGCGGCCAGTACGCAGACCCAGTACTTC
j_gene: TRBJ2-5
v_gene: TRBV20-1
d_gene: -
abundance: many

CDR3aa: CASSREHRPTYSPLHF
CDR3nt: TGTGCCAGCAGCCGGGAGCACAGGCCCACCTATTCACCCCTCCACTTT
j_gene: TRBJ1-6
v_gene: TRBV7-2
d_gene: -
abundance: many

CDR3aa: CSVGGGITEAFF
CDR3nt: TGCAGCGTAGGAGGGGGTATCACTGAAGCTTTCTTT
j_gene: TRBJ1-1
v_gene: TRBV29-1
d_gene: -
abundance: many

CDR3aa: CASSLIPGIYEQYF
CDR3nt: TGTGCCAGCAGCTTAATCCCGGGGATCTACGAGCAGTACTTC
j_gene: TRBJ2-7
v_gene: TRBV7-2
d_gene: -
abundance: many

CDR3aa: CASSSEGTGRHTEAFF
CDR3nt: TGCGCCAGCAGCTCGGAAGGGACAGGGCGTCACACTGAAGCTTTCTTT
j_gene: TRBJ1-1
v_gene: TRBV5-1
d_gene: TRBD1
abundance: -

CDR3aa: CASSKGNSEAFF
CDR3nt: TGCGCCAGCAGTAAGGGGAACTCTGAAGCTTTCTTT
j_gene: TRBJ1-1
v_gene: TRBV5-1
d_gene: -
abundance: -

CDR3aa: CSVDIVGSGGRTDTQYF
CDR3nt: TGCAGCGTTGATATCGTGGGGAGCGGGGGCCGCACAGATACGCAGTATTTT
j_gene: TRBJ2-3
v_gene: TRBV29-1
d_gene: TRBD2
abundance: -

CDR3aa: CASSLGITGEGALF
CDR3nt: TGTGCCAGCAGTTTGGGGATTACAGGGGAAGGGGCTTTGTTT
j_gene: TRBJ1-1
v_gene: TRBV28
d_gene: TRBD1
abundance: -

CDR3aa: CASSEGGAMYEQYF
CDR3nt: TGTGCCAGCAGTGAAGGGGGCGCGATGTACGAGCAGTACTTC
j_gene: TRBJ2-7
v_gene: TRBV25-1
d_gene: -
abundance: many

CDR3aa: CASSRQGARGETQYF
CDR3nt: TGTGCCAGCAGTCGACAGGGGGCGAGGGGAGAGACCCAGTACTTC
j_gene: TRBJ2-5
v_gene: TRBV2
d_gene: TRBD1
abundance: many

CDR3aa: CASRRTGTGNTGELFF
CDR3nt: TGCGCCAGCAGACGAACCGGGACAGGGAACACCGGGGAGCTGTTTTTT
j_gene: TRBJ2-2
v_gene: TRBV5-1
d_gene: TRBD1
abundance: few

CDR3aa: CAWSRARAGADTQYF
CDR3nt: TGTGCCTGGAGTCGTGCCAGGGCGGGGGCAGATACGCAGTATTTT
j_gene: TRBJ2-3
v_gene: TRBV30
d_gene: TRBD2
abundance: many

CDR3aa: CASASRGNTEAFF
CDR3nt: TGTGCCAGCGCGTCGAGGGGGAACACTGAAGCTTTCTTT
j_gene: TRBJ1-1
v_gene: TRBV2
d_gene: -
abundance: -

CDR3aa: CASSFRLLNSPLHF
CDR3nt: TGTGCCAGCAGCTTCCGCCTATTGAATTCACCCCTCCACTTT
j_gene: TRBJ1-6
v_gene: TRBV7-2
d_gene: -
abundance: few

CDR3aa: CASSLAPLAGGYNEQFF
CDR3nt: TGTGCCAGCAGCTTAGCGCCCCTGGCGGGGGGTTACAATGAGCAGTTCTTC
j_gene: TRBJ2-1
v_gene: TRBV7-2
d_gene: TRBD2
abundance: -

CDR3aa: CASSLHRDGPQHF
CDR3nt: TGTGCCAGCAGCCTTCACAGGGATGGGCCCCAGCATTTT
j_gene: TRBJ1-5
v_gene: TRBV9
d_gene: -
abundance: -

CDR3aa: CASSLALGPLATDTQYF
CDR3nt: TGCGCCAGCAGCTTGGCCCTGGGGCCCCTAGCCACAGATACGCAGTATTTT
j_gene: TRBJ2-3
v_gene: TRBV5-1
d_gene: -
abundance: -

CDR3aa: CASSFRTSVEQFF
CDR3nt: TGTGCCAGCAGCTTCCGGACTAGCGTTGAGCAGTTCTTC
j_gene: TRBJ2-1
v_gene: TRBV7-2
d_gene: TRBD2
abundance: -